Below, 27 T cell receptor beta chains from the same sample are listed, as sequenced in a study of T cell repertoires in aging, cancer and after chemotherapy. Peripheral blood genomic DNA, not sorted cells or RNA, was the template. Multiplex touch-down PCR with TRB-A/B primers amplified rearranged V-D-J TRB sequences. Each CDR3 protein gets one entry after TCRdb re-called the multiplex PCR reads with MiXCR. This sample carries about 11,000 distinct CDR3 sequences, approximately 32% of them seen once, and the ten largest clones take about a fifth. Sequenced input: blood. The receptors were sampled from a human donor in good health. The donor label of this sample is uncertain.

This clonotype was seen a few times. V and J are TRBV7-6 and TRBJ2-3; D tentatively fits TRBD1 or TRBD2 (6 bases each). The CDR3 length is 17 residues. The V gene lost 1 base and the J gene lost 0 bases, with 14 bases spanning the gap. Germline CDR1 SGHVS, CDR2 FNYEAQ. The CDR3 nucleotides are TGTGCCAGCAGCTTAGGGGGGGCTAGCGTTAGCACAGATACGCAGTATTTT. Protein sequence: CASSLGGASVSTDTQYF.

This chain joins TRBV12-3 or TRBV12-4 and TRBJ1-2; D is possibly TRBD1 (6 bases). Trimming stripped 3 bases from V and 7 bases from J, with 9 bases between. The CDR3 spans 12 residues. CDR3 protein: CASSFRGSGYTF. CDR3 sequence (DNA): TGTGCCAGCAGTTTCAGGGGCAGTGGCTACACCTTC.

The rearrangement joins TRBV29-1 to TRBJ1-1; no firm D call. V lost 1 base and J 3 bases, leaving 9 bases between the germline ends. Germline V CDR1 and CDR2: SQVTM, ANQGSEA. The CDR3 covers 13 residues. DNA of the CDR3: TGCAGCGTTGAAGGTGGGAGGGACACTGAAGCTTTCTTT. Protein: CSVEGGRDTEAFF.

Comments on this clonotype: At one end, the junction sequence differs from germline, possibly due to a read error. The chain links TRBV11-1 to TRBJ2-1, with 7 bases fitting TRBD1. The CDR3 runs 12 residues. CDR1 and CDR2 (germline): SGHAT, FQDESV (reference sequence). CDR3 region: CASRGQVETQYF. In nucleotides, the CDR3 is TGTGCCAGCAGAGGACAGGTAGAGACCCAGTATTTC.

The chain recombines TRBV5-1 with TRBJ2-1, with TRBD1 matching over 8 bases. The germline V gene has CDR1 SGHRS and CDR2 YFSETQ. CDR3 size: 15 residues. Trimming took 4 bases from V and 2 from J; bases not matched to a gene: 5. CDR3 bases: TGCGCCAGCAGCATACAGGGGGACACCTACAATGAGCAGTTCTTC. Translating it yields CASSIQGDTYNEQFF.

By its share, this clonotype is medium-sized. The chain employs TRBV6-6 and TRBJ2-5; D perhaps matches TRBD2 (6 bases). V was cut by 6 bases and J by 3 bases, with 11 bases left in between. In germline, CDR1 is MNHNY, CDR2 SVGAGI (reference sequence). The CDR3 runs to 13 residues. The chain's CDR3 is CASRLSGEETQYF. The DNA of the CDR3 is TGTGCCAGCAGGCTTAGCGGAGAAGAGACCCAGTACTTC.

This chain uses TRBV6-2 or TRBV6-3 with TRBJ1-5; no clear D gene. Trimming stripped 0 bases from V and 3 bases from J, with 12 bases between. CDR1 MNHEY and CDR2 SVGEGT come from the germline V gene. The CDR3 runs to 16 residues. The CDR3 sequence: CASSYSKTAPNQPQHF. The CDR3 DNA follows: TGTGCCAGCAGTTACTCGAAGACGGCACCCAATCAGCCCCAGCATTTT.

This clonotype qualifies as medium-sized. The chain couples TRBV30 to TRBJ2-5, with D maybe TRBD1 (6 bases). Trimming removed 3 bases at V and 1 base at J, with 6 bases between. Germline V gene data show CDR1 as GTSNPN and CDR2 as SVGIG (reference sequence). The CDR3 has 12 residues. CDR3 DNA: TGTGCCTGGAGACAGGGCCAAGAGACCCAGTACTTC. Translated, it gives CAWRQGQETQYF.

The chain combines TRBV5-1 with TRBJ2-3; 13 bases line up with TRBD2. CDR1 and CDR2 from the germline V gene are SGHRS and YFSETQ. After removal of 4 bases from V and 1 base from J, the junction contained 12 bases not matched to a gene. CDR3 length: 19 amino acids. CDR3 nucleotide sequence: TGCGCCAGCAGCCGGAAACTAGCGGGAGGGTCGGTGGGCACAGATACGCAGTATTTT. Its protein is CASSRKLAGGSVGTDTQYF.

This clonotype has a handful of counts. At one boundary the junction diverges from the germline segment, which might be a read error. The chain's CDR3 is CASSLLGSGGHEEYF. The CDR3 DNA sequence: TGTGCCAGCAGTCTCCTGGGTAGCGGGGGCCACGAGGAGTACTTC. The rearrangement uses TRBV27 and TRBJ2-7, with 9 positions matching TRBD2. The CDR3 has 15 amino acids. The V gene's germline CDR1 is MNHEY and CDR2 SMNVEV (reference sequence).

This clonotype has only one observation. A much larger clone differs by one base, so this may be a read error. This chain uses TRBV29-1 with TRBJ2-1, with D maybe TRBD2 (5 bases). This CDR3 has 14 residues. The V gene lost 3 bases and the J gene lost 7 bases, with 16 bases spanning the gap. The germline V gene has CDR1 SQVTM and CDR2 ANQGSEA. The CDR3 loop is CSVDGERLSNEQFF. The CDR3 nucleotides are TGCAGCGTTGATGGGGAGCGGTTATCAAATGAGCAGTTCTTC.

The chain recombines TRBV20-1 with TRBJ1-4; maybe TRBD1 (6 bases). The CDR3 contains 13 residues. With 1 base removed from V and 8 bases from J, the gap between germline ends came to 11 bases. Germline CDR1 and CDR2: DFQATT and SNEGSKA (reference sequence). CDR3 sequence: CSARVGGNEKLFF. Here the CDR3 DNA reads TGCAGTGCTAGAGTAGGGGGAAACGAAAAACTGTTTTTT.

V is TRBV20-1 and J is TRBJ2-3; 9 bases are shared with TRBD2. Unmatched junction bases numbered 6, after V lost 3 bases and J lost 2 bases. Germline CDR1 reads DFQATT; CDR2 reads SNEGSKA (reference sequence). The CDR3 covers 15 residues. The CDR3 nucleotides read TGCAGTGCTAGGGAAAGCGGGAGGATCACAGATACGCAGTATTTT. Amino acid sequence: CSARESGRITDTQYF.

This clonotype is labeled medium-sized. The rearrangement uses TRBV12-3 or TRBV12-4 and TRBJ2-1; D not resolved. This CDR3 region has 13 residues. V was clipped by 7 bases and J by 5 bases, with 12 bases between them. CDR3 DNA: TGTGCCAGCACCTTAGGCCAAAACAATGAGCAGTTCTTC. Translated: CASTLGQNNEQFF.

The rearrangement joins TRBV12-3 or TRBV12-4 to TRBJ1-5; 11 bases map to TRBD1. The CDR3 is made up of 17 amino acids. V trimming: 7 bases; J trimming: 4 bases; junction bases outside the gene matches: 12. CDR3 nucleotides: TGTGCCAGCACTCTAGCCGGGACAGGGGGGGGTAATCAGCCCCAGCATTTT. Translated: CASTLAGTGGGNQPQHF.

On this clonotype: A read error is possible here, since a much larger clone lies one base away. V and J are TRBV30 and TRBJ2-5; unclear D gene. This CDR3 is 15 amino acids long. Per germline, CDR1 GTSNPN and CDR2 SVGIG (reference sequence). V was shortened by 2 bases and J by 3 bases, with 16 bases between the two germline ends. The CDR3, as DNA: TGTGCCTGGAGTCTAGGGCTAAGGAGCGAAGAGACCCAGTACTTC. It encodes CAWSLGLRSEETQYF.

The chain recombines TRBV24-1 with TRBJ1-1, with 7 positions matching TRBD1. With V trimmed by 3 bases and J by 1 base, 4 bases remained unmatched. This CDR3 contains 15 residues. Germline V gene lookup returns CDR1 KGHDR and CDR2 SFDVKD. The CDR3 is CATSDTGTANTEAFF. CDR3 sequence (DNA): TGTGCCACCAGTGATACCGGGACAGCGAACACTGAAGCTTTCTTT.

A few counts support this clonotype. This chain connects TRBV12-3 or TRBV12-4 to TRBJ2-1; maybe TRBD2 (7 bases). This CDR3 is built from 14 residues. Trimming shortened V by 3 bases and J by 5 bases, and 11 bases separated the two germline ends. CDR3 coding DNA: TGTGCCAGCAGTTTTGGCGGGGGCCACAATGAGCAGTTCTTC. Its protein is CASSFGGGHNEQFF.

The chain employs TRBV7-4 and TRBJ2-3; D remains ambiguous. The germline CDR1 and CDR2 sequences are SGHVT and SQSDAQ. The CDR3 covers 13 residues. The V end was cut by 1 base, the J end by 6 bases, with 8 bases between. This chain's CDR3 is CASSLERRDTQYF. CDR3 DNA sequence: TGTGCCAGCAGCTTAGAAAGAAGGGATACGCAGTATTTT.

This sequence joins TRBV5-1 and TRBJ2-7, with unresolved D. The CDR3 runs to 14 residues. V was shortened by 4 bases and J by 4 bases, with 15 bases between the two germline ends. The germline V gene has CDR1 SGHRS and CDR2 YFSETQ. The CDR3 nucleotides are TGCGCCAGCAGCGTCGCAACCCCGAATTACGAGCAGTACTTC. It yields the protein CASSVATPNYEQYF.

This clonotype was picked up a small number of times. The J gene is TRBJ1-4, the V gene TRBV6-2 or TRBV6-3; 7 bases agree with TRBD1. Trimming took 6 bases from V and 5 from J; bases not matched to a gene: 3. The CDR3 has 13 residues. Germline-derived CDR1 and CDR2 are MNHEY and SVGEGT. The CDR3 nucleotides read TGTGCCAGCAGCCCCAGGGGGAATGAAAAACTGTTTTTT. Translating it yields CASSPRGNEKLFF.

V usage is TRBV15 and J usage is TRBJ2-5; 8 positions match TRBD2. The CDR3 length is 15 residues. The germline gives CDR1 LNHNV, CDR2 YYDKDF (reference sequence). Unmatched junction bases numbered 9, after V lost 5 bases and J lost 4 bases. For the CDR3, the DNA is TGTGCCACCAGCCCCGGGGGGGGGGAGGGAGAGACCCAGTACTTC. This sequence encodes CATSPGGGEGETQYF.

The chain uses TRBV5-4 and TRBJ2-5; 8 nucleotides line up with TRBD2. The V gene's germline CDR1 is SGHNT and CDR2 YYREEE (reference sequence). This CDR3 is built from 15 residues. Trimming cost V 7 bases and J 5 bases; bases outside gene matches: 13. CDR3 in amino acids: CASSMASGGRETQYF. CDR3 bases: TGTGCCAGCTCCATGGCCAGCGGGGGCAGGGAGACCCAGTACTTC.

This chain joins TRBV11-2 and TRBJ1-1; 7 bases are shared with TRBD1. The CDR3 has 16 amino acids. CDR1 is SGHAT, CDR2 FQNNGV, per germline. The trim removed 5 bases at V and 0 bases at J, leaving 9 bases unmatched. In DNA form, the CDR3 reads TGTGCCAGCAGCCACCTAGACAGGGATATGAACACTGAAGCTTTCTTT. It translates to CASSHLDRDMNTEAFF.

With respect to this clonotype: Germline and junction disagree at one end, which may indicate a read error. The V and J genes are TRBV18 and TRBJ1-1; maybe TRBD1 (5 bases). The CDR3 covers 14 residues. CDR1 and CDR2 (germline): KGHSH, LQKENI. CDR3 protein: CASSPTNRGTESFF. CDR3 sequence (DNA): TGTGCCAGCTCACCTACCAATAGGGGCACTGAATCTTTCTTT.

The CDR3 region is CAISERGARNTEAFF. The CDR3 coding sequence is TGTGCCATCAGTGAGAGGGGCGCGCGGAACACTGAAGCTTTCTTT. The V call is TRBV10-3, the J call TRBJ1-1, with D perhaps TRBD1 (5 bases). Germline V gives CDR1 ENHRY, CDR2 SYGVKD. Trimming took off 2 bases at V and 1 base at J, with 11 bases between the two ends. CDR3 length equals 15 residues.

By share, this clonotype ranks as medium-sized. The chain combines TRBV29-1 with TRBJ2-1, with 8 nucleotides matching TRBD1. CDR3 length equals 13 residues. Germline lookup yields CDR1 SQVTM and CDR2 ANQGSEA. V shed 7 bases, J shed 3 bases, and the junction held 5 bases outside the gene matches. Here the CDR3 reads CSGQGAFYNEQFF. The CDR3 coding sequence is TGCAGCGGGCAGGGGGCGTTCTACAATGAGCAGTTCTTC.